This note documents a single T cell receptor beta chain sequence. Its antigen is still unknown. The table came from immunoSEQ multiplex PCR; TCRdb's copy has only in-frame clones and leaves some out. This sample has about 62,000 clones, with 79% found just once. This sample was taken from a study of OX40 agonist ivuxolimab in advanced cancers. Study information: The drug used for patients, ivuxolimab, was an agonistic anti-OX40 (CD134) antibody. Enrollees could have had prior anti-PD-1, anti-PD-L1 or anti-CTLA-4 therapy, which about 40% had received. The study's findings and limits: There were also nonresponders showing low normalized T-cell clonal expansion.

Trimming took off 7 bases at V and 2 bases at J, with 12 bases between the two ends. CDR1 MNHEY and CDR2 SVGAGI come from the germline V gene. This CDR3 is 13 amino acids long. This rearrangement joins TRBV6-5 to TRBJ2-7; D might be TRBD2 (6 bases). This receptor was obtained from an adult with an advanced solid tumor such as melanoma, head and neck, liver or kidney cancer. Sample: CD4+ or CD8+ T cells sorted from blood, taken in a trial of the OX40 agonist ivuxolimab. The CDR3 coding sequence is TGTGCCAGCACCCCGGGACTCACCTACGAGCAGTACTTC. Amino acids: CASTPGLTYEQYF.